The rows below give T cell receptor beta chains drawn from one sample of a study of cytomegalovirus exposure and HLA in healthy donors. Repertoires were generated with immunoSEQ multiplex PCR, while TCRdb's copy carries only in-frame clones and drops some. The sample has about 150,000 clones; over 55% are singletons. The material sequenced was PBMCs. These receptors were collected from a man aged 40-50 years in good health and CMV-seronegative. CDR3s include the opening cysteine and the closing phenylalanine or tryptophan. Each record gives: clone size, D gene, J gene, CDR3 length, V gene, CDR3 protein, CDR3 DNA. D genes are given only for firm matches. Some rows have no size entry. The others give once, few or many, or a class for an expanded clone.

abundance: .
d_gene: .
j_gene: TRBJ1-5
len: 14
v_gene: TRBV7-9
CDR3aa: CASSLGTGNQPQHF
CDR3nt: TGTGCCAGCAGCTTAGGAACAGGGAATCAGCCCCAGCATTTT

abundance: .
d_gene: TRBD1
j_gene: TRBJ1-1
len: 14
v_gene: TRBV11-2
CDR3aa: CASSFGTGGTEAFF
CDR3nt: TGTGCCAGCAGCTTTGGGACAGGGGGCACTGAAGCTTTCTTT

abundance: .
d_gene: .
j_gene: TRBJ1-2
len: 12
v_gene: TRBV7-9
CDR3aa: CSSSPLAYGYTF
CDR3nt: TGTTCCAGCAGCCCCTTAGCCTATGGCTACACCTTC

abundance: .
d_gene: TRBD1
j_gene: TRBJ1-5
len: 16
v_gene: TRBV19
CDR3aa: CASSLHGDRGQQPQHF
CDR3nt: TGTGCCAGTAGTCTCCATGGGGACAGGGGGCAACAGCCCCAGCATTTT

abundance: .
d_gene: TRBD2
j_gene: TRBJ2-3
len: 19
v_gene: TRBV4-2
CDR3aa: CASSQGVSLAGRSTDTQYF
CDR3nt: TGTGCCAGCAGCCAAGGAGTATCCCTAGCGGGTAGGAGCACAGATACGCAGTATTTT

abundance: once
d_gene: .
j_gene: TRBJ1-1
len: 11
v_gene: TRBV15
CDR3aa: CATSNSTEAFF
CDR3nt: TGTGCCACCAGCAATTCGACTGAAGCTTTCTTT

abundance: .
d_gene: TRBD2
j_gene: TRBJ2-3
len: 14
v_gene: TRBV19
CDR3aa: CASSTASGEYTQYF
CDR3nt: TGTGCCAGTAGTACCGCTAGCGGGGAGTATACGCAGTATTTT

abundance: .
d_gene: .
j_gene: TRBJ2-3
len: 13
v_gene: TRBV19
CDR3aa: CASSIGSTDTQYF
CDR3nt: TGTGCCAGTAGTATCGGGAGTACAGATACGCAGTATTTT

abundance: .
d_gene: TRBD1
j_gene: TRBJ2-2
len: 15
v_gene: TRBV5-1
CDR3aa: CASSLDRGRTGELFF
CDR3nt: TGCGCCAGCAGCTTGGACAGGGGGCGGACCGGGGAGCTGTTTTTT

abundance: .
d_gene: .
j_gene: TRBJ1-5
len: 14
v_gene: TRBV10-2
CDR3aa: CASSEAGGNQPQHF
CDR3nt: TGCGCCAGCAGTGAGGCAGGGGGCAATCAGCCCCAGCATTTT

abundance: once
d_gene: TRBD1
j_gene: TRBJ2-2
len: 14
v_gene: TRBV5-1
CDR3aa: CASSPDRETGELFF
CDR3nt: TGCGCCAGCAGCCCGGACAGGGAAACCGGGGAGCTGTTTTTT

abundance: .
d_gene: .
j_gene: TRBJ2-1
len: 11
v_gene: TRBV7-2
CDR3aa: CASSPYNEQFF
CDR3nt: TGTGCCAGCAGCCCTTACAATGAGCAGTTCTTC

abundance: .
d_gene: TRBD1
j_gene: TRBJ2-7
len: 15
v_gene: TRBV5-4
CDR3aa: CASSRQTGGTYEQYF
CDR3nt: TGTGCCAGCAGCAGACAGACAGGGGGAACCTACGAGCAGTACTTC

abundance: once
d_gene: .
j_gene: TRBJ2-7
len: 15
v_gene: TRBV5-6
CDR3aa: CASSPPGVEVYEQYF
CDR3nt: TGTGCCAGCAGCCCCCCGGGAGTGGAAGTCTACGAGCAGTACTTC

abundance: .
d_gene: TRBD2
j_gene: TRBJ2-2
len: 20
v_gene: TRBV2
CDR3aa: CASSEASSGRARFGTGELFF
CDR3nt: TGTGCCAGCAGTGAGGCGTCTAGCGGGAGGGCCAGGTTTGGGACCGGGGAGCTGTTTTTT

abundance: .
d_gene: .
j_gene: TRBJ1-1
len: 15
v_gene: TRBV27
CDR3aa: CASSLTGFMNTEAFF
CDR3nt: TGTGCCAGCAGTCTCACAGGGTTCATGAACACTGAAGCTTTCTTT

abundance: .
d_gene: TRBD1
j_gene: TRBJ1-1
len: 15
v_gene: TRBV10-3
CDR3aa: CAIRDRDGGNTEAFF
CDR3nt: TGTGCCATCAGAGACAGGGACGGGGGGAACACTGAAGCTTTCTTT

abundance: .
d_gene: .
j_gene: TRBJ2-3
len: 17
v_gene: TRBV6-4
CDR3aa: CANTAPGFGTSTDTQYF
CDR3nt: TGTGCCAACACAGCTCCTGGATTTGGAACTAGCACAGATACGCAGTATTTT

abundance: .
d_gene: .
j_gene: TRBJ2-2
len: 13
v_gene: TRBV5-5
CDR3aa: CASSPKPAGELFF
CDR3nt: TGTGCCAGCAGCCCTAAACCGGCCGGGGAGCTGTTTTTT

abundance: .
d_gene: TRBD1
j_gene: TRBJ2-7
len: 13
v_gene: TRBV6-6
CDR3aa: CASQPTGPYEQYF
CDR3nt: TGTGCCAGCCAACCGACAGGGCCTTACGAGCAGTACTTC

abundance: .
d_gene: TRBD1
j_gene: TRBJ2-7
len: 14
v_gene: TRBV19
CDR3aa: CASSIQGAGQEQYF
CDR3nt: TGTGCCAGTAGTATCCAGGGGGCGGGTCAGGAGCAGTACTTC

abundance: .
d_gene: TRBD2
j_gene: TRBJ2-3
len: 15
v_gene: TRBV6-5
CDR3aa: CASSPELRGRGTQYF
CDR3nt: TGTGCCAGCAGTCCTGAGCTACGTGGGAGGGGTACGCAGTATTTT

abundance: .
d_gene: .
j_gene: TRBJ2-7
len: 15
v_gene: TRBV18
CDR3aa: CASSPPDSWGNEQYF
CDR3nt: TGTGCCAGCTCTCCTCCGGACAGTTGGGGGAACGAGCAGTACTTC

abundance: .
d_gene: TRBD2
j_gene: TRBJ2-1
len: 14
v_gene: TRBV30
CDR3aa: CAYQTGGSYNEQFF
CDR3nt: TGTGCCTACCAGACGGGGGGTTCCTACAATGAGCAGTTCTTC

abundance: .
d_gene: .
j_gene: TRBJ2-7
len: 15
v_gene: TRBV6-5
CDR3aa: CASKFSSASSYEQYF
CDR3nt: TGTGCCAGCAAGTTTAGCAGCGCTAGCTCCTACGAGCAGTACTTC

abundance: .
d_gene: TRBD1
j_gene: TRBJ1-6
len: 15
v_gene: TRBV4-3
CDR3aa: CASSQHTGEHSPLHF
CDR3nt: TGCGCCAGCAGCCAACATACAGGGGAGCACTCACCCCTCCACTTT

abundance: .
d_gene: .
j_gene: TRBJ1-5
len: 16
v_gene: TRBV6-1
CDR3aa: CASSEAPGYSNQPQHF
CDR3nt: TGTGCCAGCAGTGAAGCTCCAGGGTATAGCAATCAGCCCCAGCATTTT

abundance: .
d_gene: .
j_gene: TRBJ2-7
len: 13
v_gene: TRBV2
CDR3aa: CASSEAESYEQYF
CDR3nt: TGTGCCAGCAGTGAAGCAGAGAGTTACGAGCAGTACTTC

abundance: .
d_gene: .
j_gene: TRBJ2-4
len: 14
v_gene: TRBV5-1
CDR3aa: CASSLVSAKNIQYF
CDR3nt: TGCGCCAGCAGCTTGGTTTCTGCCAAAAACATTCAGTACTTC

abundance: .
d_gene: .
j_gene: TRBJ2-3
len: 17
v_gene: TRBV29-1
CDR3aa: CSVDRTKTGFSTDTQYF
CDR3nt: TGCAGCGTTGACCGCACAAAGACAGGATTTAGCACAGATACGCAGTATTTT

abundance: .
d_gene: .
j_gene: TRBJ2-2
len: 15
v_gene: TRBV7-9
CDR3aa: CASSVGALDTGELFF
CDR3nt: TGTGCCAGCAGCGTTGGGGCCCTGGACACCGGGGAGCTGTTTTTT

abundance: .
d_gene: TRBD1
j_gene: TRBJ1-1
len: 15
v_gene: TRBV5-1
CDR3aa: CASSLTSTGGTEAFF
CDR3nt: TGCGCCAGCAGCTTAACTTCGACAGGGGGGACTGAAGCTTTCTTT

abundance: .
d_gene: .
j_gene: TRBJ2-1
len: 17
v_gene: TRBV30
CDR3aa: CAWSVPSGGVHYNEQFF
CDR3nt: TGTGCCTGGAGCGTTCCAAGCGGTGGAGTGCACTACAATGAGCAGTTCTTC

abundance: few
d_gene: TRBD1
j_gene: TRBJ2-7
len: 13
v_gene: TRBV28
CDR3aa: CASRGTGGDEQYF
CDR3nt: TGTGCCAGCAGGGGGACAGGGGGCGACGAGCAGTACTTC

abundance: .
d_gene: TRBD1
j_gene: TRBJ2-7
len: 14
v_gene: TRBV10-1
CDR3aa: CASSAGGSVYEQYF
CDR3nt: TGCGCCAGCAGTGCAGGGGGCTCAGTCTACGAGCAGTACTTC

abundance: .
d_gene: TRBD1
j_gene: TRBJ1-2
len: 13
v_gene: TRBV6-5
CDR3aa: CASSTDRGFGYPF
CDR3nt: TGTGCCAGCAGCACGGACAGGGGGTTTGGCTACCCCTTC

abundance: .
d_gene: .
j_gene: TRBJ1-2
len: 13
v_gene: TRBV6-5
CDR3aa: CASSGGANYGYTF
CDR3nt: TGTGCCAGCAGCGGGGGAGCTAACTATGGCTACACCTTC

abundance: .
d_gene: .
j_gene: TRBJ1-2
len: 11
v_gene: TRBV20-1
CDR3aa: CSARRDGPHTF
CDR3nt: TGCAGTGCTAGGCGGGACGGACCTCATACCTTC

abundance: .
d_gene: .
j_gene: TRBJ1-2
len: 14
v_gene: TRBV6-6
CDR3aa: CASSDSLSKGGYTF
CDR3nt: TGTGCCAGCAGTGACAGCCTTTCCAAGGGCGGCTACACCTTC

abundance: once
d_gene: .
j_gene: TRBJ1-5
len: 14
v_gene: TRBV6-1
CDR3aa: CASSATGGDQPQHF
CDR3nt: TGTGCCAGCAGTGCTACGGGAGGGGATCAGCCCCAGCATTTT

abundance: once
d_gene: .
j_gene: TRBJ2-7
len: 14
v_gene: TRBV16
CDR3aa: CASSQAAHRRGVDF
CDR3nt: TGTGCCAGCAGCCAGGCGGCGCACCGACGCGGCGTGGACTTC